These 26 T cell receptor beta chains were all obtained from the same sample, sequenced in a study of blood T cell repertoires in COVID-19. Produced via immunoSEQ multiplex PCR; TCRdb's table is partial and in-frame only. The sample has fewer than 200,000 clones; roughly four fifths are singletons. Sequencing input: peripheral blood. The receptors derive from a woman aged 40 to 55 with COVID-19, enrolled during active disease.

The table lists this clone with a few counts. The chain combines TRBV11-2 with TRBJ2-7; a weak D match, TRBD2 (6 bases). Germline CDR1 SGHAT, CDR2 FQNNGV. Trimming cost V 4 bases and J 3 bases, with 16 bases left between them. This CDR3 contains 15 residues. The CDR3 DNA sequence: TGTGCCAGCAGCTCTAATAGGGGCGGGAACTACGAGCAGTACTTC. Amino acid sequence: CASSSNRGGNYEQYF.

This clone showed up just once. The chain joins TRBV4-2 to TRBJ2-3, with 12 positions matching TRBD2. The J segment lost 1 base and the V segment lost 4 bases, leaving 9 bases of the junction unmatched. Germline lookup yields CDR1 LGHNA and CDR2 YNFKEQ. CDR3 size: 18 residues. The CDR3, as DNA: TGTGCCAGCAGCCTACGGACTAGCGGGGAGGTTGGCACAGATACGCAGTATTTT. Its protein is CASSLRTSGEVGTDTQYF.

The chain couples TRBV19 to TRBJ2-3; D is possibly TRBD1 (5 bases). V was shortened by 1 base and J by 4 bases, with 9 bases between the two germline ends. The CDR3 totals 14 residues. From germline, CDR1 is LNHDA and CDR2 SQIVND (reference sequence). CDR3 nucleotide sequence: TGTGCCAGTAGTATAGCAGGGTCCCCAGATACGCAGTATTTT. Its translation is CASSIAGSPDTQYF.

V usage is TRBV24-1 and J usage is TRBJ2-1; D is possibly TRBD1 (5 bases). Germline CDR1 and CDR2: KGHDR and SFDVKD. The length of the CDR3 is 13 residues. V lost 1 base to trimming and J lost 7 bases, with 7 bases between them. CDR3 bases: TGTGCCACCAGTGATTTCGGACAAAATGAGCAGTTCTTC. This codes for CATSDFGQNEQFF.

V is TRBV6-2 or TRBV6-3 and J is TRBJ1-5; 7 nucleotides agree with TRBD1. This CDR3 comprises 16 residues. CDR1 and CDR2 (germline): MNHEY, SVGEGT. J lost 6 bases, V lost 6 bases, and 14 bases had no gene match. CDR3 amino acids: CASSRLRQGGFQPQHF. The CDR3 DNA is TGTGCCAGCAGCCGCCTGCGACAGGGCGGATTTCAGCCCCAGCATTTT.

CDR3 residues: CASSARTGATNEKLFF. CDR3 DNA sequence: TGTGCCAGCAGCGCCCGGACGGGAGCAACTAATGAAAAACTGTTTTTT. The chain links TRBV7-8 to TRBJ1-4; unclear D gene. This CDR3 comprises 16 residues. V was clipped by 5 bases and J by 0 bases, with 13 bases between them. The V gene's germline CDR1 is SGHVS and CDR2 FQNEAQ.

The chain is built from TRBV20-1 and TRBJ1-4; D is perhaps TRBD1 (5 bases). The CDR3 is 12 residues long. CDR1 is DFQATT, CDR2 SNEGSKA, per germline (reference sequence). The V end was cut by 3 bases, the J end by 6 bases, with 8 bases between. The CDR3 coding sequence is TGCAGTGCTAGTCCCAGGGATGAAAAACTGTTTTTT. This codes for CSASPRDEKLFF.

This clone was recorded once. The V gene is TRBV12-3 or TRBV12-4, the J gene TRBJ1-4; unclear D gene. The CDR3 has 13 amino acids. Trimming took off 5 bases at V and 10 bases at J, with 14 bases between the two ends. The CDR3 region has the DNA TGTGCCAGCAGTCGCGGAGTAGATGGAAAACTGTTTTTT. Its protein is CASSRGVDGKLFF.

In nucleotides, the CDR3 is TGTGCCAGCAGCCAAGATTTGGCTAGCGGGGGCAATGAGCAGTTCTTC. Translation gives CASSQDLASGGNEQFF. V gene TRBV14 combines with J gene TRBJ2-1, with 10 bases matching TRBD2. CDR3 size: 16 residues. The ends lost 0 bases at V and 6 bases at J; junction bases unmatched: 5. CDR1 is SGHDN and CDR2 is FVKESK in the germline V gene.

J is TRBJ2-1 and V is TRBV7-2, with D tentatively TRBD2 (5 bases). Trimming pared 4 bases from V and 9 bases from J, leaving 19 bases between. Germline V gene data show CDR1 as SGHTA and CDR2 as FQGNSA. The CDR3 runs 15 residues. CDR3 protein: CASSYGIPWVGEQFF. The DNA for the CDR3 is TGTGCCAGCAGCTACGGGATCCCCTGGGTCGGTGAGCAGTTCTTC.

The chain uses TRBV18 and TRBJ2-5; 11 bases line up with TRBD2. The germline V gene has CDR1 KGHSH and CDR2 LQKENI. Trimming at V came to 3 bases and at J to 2 bases, leaving 5 bases not matched to a gene. The CDR3 loop spans 16 amino acids. CDR3 region: CASSPIRLAGQETQYF. In DNA form, the CDR3 reads TGTGCCAGCTCACCGATCCGACTAGCGGGGCAAGAGACCCAGTACTTC.

The rearrangement joins TRBV5-1 to TRBJ2-2; no reliable D call. CDR3 length: 15 residues. CDR1 and CDR2 from the germline V gene are SGHRS and YFSETQ. Between the trimmed V and J ends, which lost 2 bases and 4 bases, there was a span of 12 bases. CDR3 in amino acids: CASSFGHQTTGELFF. The CDR3 DNA reads TGCGCCAGCAGCTTTGGGCACCAAACCACCGGGGAGCTGTTTTTT.

The chain uses TRBV29-1 and TRBJ2-1; 10 bases are a match to TRBD2. The length of the CDR3 is 16 residues. With V trimmed by 3 bases and J by 7 bases, 12 bases remained unmatched. Germline V CDR1 and CDR2: SQVTM, ANQGSEA. Written as DNA, the CDR3 is TGCAGCGTTGATCAAATCTCTAGCGGGAGATGGAATGAGCAGTTCTTC. Its protein is CSVDQISSGRWNEQFF.

The V and J genes are TRBV4-2 and TRBJ2-3, with 10 nucleotides matching TRBD2. The CDR3 has 15 amino acids. Per germline, CDR1 LGHNA and CDR2 YNFKEQ. V shed 8 bases, J shed 5 bases, and the junction held 10 bases outside the gene matches. CDR3 protein: CASGAGTSAQDTQYF. The CDR3 bases are TGTGCCAGCGGGGCCGGGACTAGCGCCCAAGATACGCAGTATTTT.

This chain connects TRBV20-1 to TRBJ2-1; 14 bases are a match to TRBD2. The CDR3 has 14 amino acids. Germline CDR1 is DFQATT and CDR2 is SNEGSKA (reference sequence). The junction had 8 bases not matched to a gene; V was cut back by 3 bases and J by 13 bases. CDR3 in DNA: TGCAGTGCTAGTGAAGGACTAGCGGGGGGTTCTCAGTTCTTC. Translating gives CSASEGLAGGSQFF.

The chain joins TRBV20-1 to TRBJ2-1, with D possibly TRBD2 on 6 matching bases. Between the trimmed V and J ends, which lost 3 bases and 4 bases, there was a span of 13 bases. The CDR3 contains 14 residues. The germline gives CDR1 DFQATT, CDR2 SNEGSKA (reference sequence). In nucleotides, the CDR3 is TGCAGTGCTAGTGACGTTCGGGGGTACAATGAGCAGTTCTTC. It codes for CSASDVRGYNEQFF.

This clone is a singleton in its sample. The chain carries TRBV6-4 and TRBJ2-7, with 7 nucleotides matching TRBD2. The CDR3 loop spans 17 amino acids. V lost 6 bases and J lost 5; bases outside the gene matches: 19. CDR1 is MRHNA and CDR2 is SNTAGT in the germline V gene. The CDR3 region has the DNA TGTGCCAGCAGGGACGCTTTTAGAAACGGGGGGAGCGACGAGCAGTACGTC. Translated, it gives CASRDAFRNGGSDEQYV.

V gene TRBV21-1 combines with J gene TRBJ2-1; the table gives TRBD1 as D, unverified against the DNA. TRBV21-1 counts as a pseudogene. The CDR3 is 17 amino acids. CDR3: CASSARNRDRPHNEQFF. CDR3 coding DNA: TGTGCCAGCAGCGCGCGAAACCGGGACAGGCCCCACAATGAGCAGTTCTTC.

V and J are TRBV6-2 or TRBV6-3 and TRBJ2-3; TRBD2 matches at 9 bases. Trimming removed 6 bases from V and 2 bases from J; junction bases left unmatched: 3. CDR1 is MNHEY and CDR2 is SVGEGT in the germline V gene. This CDR3 region has 14 residues. The CDR3 sequence: CASSPGLATDTQYF. The CDR3 coding sequence is TGTGCCAGCAGCCCGGGACTAGCCACAGATACGCAGTATTTT.

The chain links TRBV3-1 (or the pseudogene TRBV3-2) to TRBJ1-2; D not resolved. CDR3 length equals 16 residues. Trimming removed 1 base from V and 0 bases from J, with 12 bases in between. From germline, CDR1 is LGHDT and CDR2 YNNKEL (reference sequence). As DNA, the CDR3 is TGTGCCAGCAGCCAAGTGGGTGGCAGGACTAACTATGGCTACACCTTC. Amino acid sequence: CASSQVGGRTNYGYTF.

The sample holds one count of this clone. The genes are TRBV9 and TRBJ2-2; D might be TRBD1 (6 bases). Trimming took 0 bases from V and 4 from J, leaving 10 bases between them. The germline gives CDR1 SGDLS, CDR2 YYNGEE. The CDR3 has 15 amino acids. CDR3 residues: CASSVALTGTGELFF. CDR3 DNA: TGTGCCAGCAGCGTAGCCCTGACAGGCACCGGGGAGCTGTTTTTT.

V usage is TRBV5-4 and J usage is TRBJ2-2, with D possibly being TRBD2 (5 bases). The CDR3 is 13 amino acids. V lost 4 bases and J lost 6, with 10 bases in between. CDR1 SGHNT and CDR2 YYREEE come from the germline V gene (reference sequence). The CDR3 spells CASSPSGPGELFF. Written as DNA, the CDR3 is TGTGCCAGCAGCCCAAGCGGCCCCGGGGAGCTGTTTTTT.

The V call is TRBV7-3, the J call TRBJ2-1; 7 nucleotides match TRBD2. Germline V lookup: CDR1 SGHTA, CDR2 FQGTGA. The CDR3 totals 17 residues. The V gene end was trimmed by 9 bases and the J gene end by 2 bases; junction bases not matched to a gene: 16. CDR3 sequence (DNA): TGTGCCAGAGATAAGTGCCTAGCGGAACTTACCTACAATGAGCAGTTCTTC. Protein: CARDKCLAELTYNEQFF.

This chain links TRBV30 with TRBJ2-1; D perhaps matches TRBD1 (6 bases). Trimming pared 7 bases from V and 3 bases from J, leaving 10 bases between. The CDR3 has 12 residues. Germline CDR1 GTSNPN, CDR2 SVGIG (reference sequence). As DNA, the CDR3 is TGTGCCTTCGACAGGATCTACAATGAGCAGTTCTTC. Translating it yields CAFDRIYNEQFF.

The V gene is TRBV20-1, the J gene TRBJ2-1; D is perhaps TRBD2 (5 bases). Looked up from germline, CDR1 is DFQATT and CDR2 is SNEGSKA (reference sequence). V dropped 3 bases and J dropped 10 bases, with 13 bases sitting between them. The CDR3 loop spans 12 amino acids. CDR3 nucleotide sequence: TGCAGTGCTAGTACCGCGGGTGTAGAGCAGTTCTTC. Encoded protein: CSASTAGVEQFF.

The chain employs TRBV5-5 and TRBJ2-6, with D possibly TRBD2 on 5 matching bases. The V end lost 2 bases, the J end lost 0 bases, and 9 bases lay between the germline ends. In germline, CDR1 is SGHKS, CDR2 YYEKEE (reference sequence). This CDR3 region has 16 residues. CDR3 nucleotide sequence: TGTGCCAGCAGCTTAGAGGGATCCTCTGGGGCCAACGTCCTGACTTTC. The encoded protein is CASSLEGSSGANVLTF.